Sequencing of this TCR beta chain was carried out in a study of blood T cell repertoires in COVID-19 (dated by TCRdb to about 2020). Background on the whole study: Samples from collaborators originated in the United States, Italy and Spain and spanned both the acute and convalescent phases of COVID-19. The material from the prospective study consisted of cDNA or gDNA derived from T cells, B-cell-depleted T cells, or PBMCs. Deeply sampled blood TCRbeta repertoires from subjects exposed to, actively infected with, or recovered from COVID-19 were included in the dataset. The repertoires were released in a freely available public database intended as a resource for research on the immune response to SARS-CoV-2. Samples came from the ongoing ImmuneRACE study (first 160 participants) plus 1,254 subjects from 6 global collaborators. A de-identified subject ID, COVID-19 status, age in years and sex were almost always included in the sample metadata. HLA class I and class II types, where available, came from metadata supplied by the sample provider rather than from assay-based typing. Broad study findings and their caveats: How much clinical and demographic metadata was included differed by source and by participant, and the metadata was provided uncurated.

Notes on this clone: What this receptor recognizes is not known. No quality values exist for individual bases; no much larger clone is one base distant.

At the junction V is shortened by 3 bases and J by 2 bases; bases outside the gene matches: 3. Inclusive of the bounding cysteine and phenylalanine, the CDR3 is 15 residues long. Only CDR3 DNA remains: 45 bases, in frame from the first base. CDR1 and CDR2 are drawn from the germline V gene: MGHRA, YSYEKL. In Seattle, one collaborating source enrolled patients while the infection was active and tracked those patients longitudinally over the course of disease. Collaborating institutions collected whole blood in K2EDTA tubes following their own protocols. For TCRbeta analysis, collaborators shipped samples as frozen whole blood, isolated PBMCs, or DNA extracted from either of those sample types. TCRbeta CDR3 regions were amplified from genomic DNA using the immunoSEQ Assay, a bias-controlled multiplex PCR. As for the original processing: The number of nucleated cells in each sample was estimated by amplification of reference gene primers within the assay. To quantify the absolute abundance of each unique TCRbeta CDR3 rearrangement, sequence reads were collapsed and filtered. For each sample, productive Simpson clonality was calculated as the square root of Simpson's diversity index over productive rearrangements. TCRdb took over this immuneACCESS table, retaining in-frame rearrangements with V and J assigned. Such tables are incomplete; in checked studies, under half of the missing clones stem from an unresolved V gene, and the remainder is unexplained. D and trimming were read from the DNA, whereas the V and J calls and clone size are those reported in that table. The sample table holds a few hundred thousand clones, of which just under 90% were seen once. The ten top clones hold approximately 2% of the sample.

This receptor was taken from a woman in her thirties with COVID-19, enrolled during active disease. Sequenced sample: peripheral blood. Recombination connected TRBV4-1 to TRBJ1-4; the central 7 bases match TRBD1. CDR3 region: CASSHPQGTNEKLFF. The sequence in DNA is TGCGCCAGCAGCCACCCACAGGGGACTAATGAAAAACTGTTTTTT.